A selection of T cell receptor beta chains follows, all from one sample in a study of cytomegalovirus exposure and HLA in healthy donors. Assay: immunoSEQ multiplex PCR; the TCRdb copy retains only in-frame clones and omits some. The sample consists of tens of thousands of clones, around 80% of them appearing once. Sequencing was carried out using PBMCs. The origin of the receptors is a male donor in good health and CMV-seropositive. Each CDR3 is given with its conserved first and last residue. Fields, in order: V gene, J gene, D gene, clone size, CDR3 protein, CDR3 DNA. D genes are given only for firm matches. Some rows have no size entry. The others give once, few or many, or a class for an expanded clone.

V gene: TRBV28
J gene: TRBJ2-2
D gene: .
clone size: .
CDR3 protein: CASRPTGSNTGELFF
CDR3 DNA: TGTGCCAGCAGGCCTACAGGGTCGAACACCGGGGAGCTGTTTTTT

V gene: TRBV6-1
J gene: TRBJ1-1
D gene: TRBD1
clone size: few
CDR3 protein: CASSDPGQGKSEAFF
CDR3 DNA: TGTGCCAGCAGCGACCCGGGACAGGGTAAAAGTGAAGCTTTCTTT

V gene: TRBV28
J gene: TRBJ2-7
D gene: TRBD2
clone size: once
CDR3 protein: CASRVGLAGGLTYEQYF
CDR3 DNA: TGTGCCAGCAGGGTTGGACTAGCGGGGGGGCTGACCTACGAGCAGTACTTC

V gene: TRBV7-6
J gene: TRBJ2-1
D gene: TRBD2
clone size: .
CDR3 protein: CASSLGLAGVGDEQFF
CDR3 DNA: TGTGCCAGCAGCTTAGGACTAGCGGGAGTTGGCGATGAGCAGTTCTTC

V gene: TRBV15
J gene: TRBJ2-3
D gene: TRBD2
clone size: .
CDR3 protein: CATSMARGAGVTDTQYF
CDR3 DNA: TGTGCCACCAGCATGGCTAGGGGAGCGGGAGTCACAGATACGCAGTATTTT

V gene: TRBV7-2
J gene: TRBJ2-1
D gene: .
clone size: .
CDR3 protein: CASSPLSRGRPEQFF
CDR3 DNA: TGTGCCAGCAGCCCTTTATCCAGGGGCCGACCTGAGCAGTTCTTC

V gene: TRBV7-2
J gene: TRBJ2-3
D gene: TRBD2
clone size: .
CDR3 protein: CATRRGDRDTQYF
CDR3 DNA: TGTGCCACTCGACGGGGGGACCGGGATACGCAGTATTTT

V gene: TRBV5-1
J gene: TRBJ2-5
D gene: .
clone size: .
CDR3 protein: CASSFPGETQYF
CDR3 DNA: TGCGCCAGCAGCTTCCCGGGGGAGACCCAGTACTTC

V gene: TRBV19
J gene: TRBJ2-7
D gene: TRBD2
clone size: .
CDR3 protein: CASSMGTNSYEQYF
CDR3 DNA: TGTGCCAGTAGTATGGGGACTAACAGCTACGAGCAGTACTTC

V gene: TRBV6-6
J gene: TRBJ2-7
D gene: TRBD2
clone size: .
CDR3 protein: CASSYRAGGGYEQYF
CDR3 DNA: TGTGCCAGCAGTTACAGGGCGGGAGGGGGCTACGAGCAGTACTTC

V gene: TRBV5-1
J gene: TRBJ2-5
D gene: .
clone size: .
CDR3 protein: CASSLLQETQYF
CDR3 DNA: TGCGCCAGCAGCCTCCTCCAAGAGACCCAGTACTTC

V gene: TRBV27
J gene: TRBJ2-3
D gene: .
clone size: .
CDR3 protein: CASSFGGDTQYF
CDR3 DNA: TGTGCCAGCAGTTTCGGCGGGGATACGCAGTATTTT

V gene: TRBV12-5
J gene: TRBJ2-3
D gene: .
clone size: .
CDR3 protein: CAGLFADTQYF
CDR3 DNA: TGTGCCGGACTATTCGCAGATACGCAGTATTTT

V gene: TRBV7-9
J gene: TRBJ2-5
D gene: .
clone size: .
CDR3 protein: CASSSPFQETQYF
CDR3 DNA: TGTGCCAGCAGCTCCCCTTTTCAAGAGACCCAGTACTTC

V gene: TRBV5-6
J gene: TRBJ2-3
D gene: .
clone size: once
CDR3 protein: CASSLGQNTQYF
CDR3 DNA: TGTGCCAGCAGCTTGGGGCAAAATACGCAGTATTTT

V gene: TRBV11-2
J gene: TRBJ2-7
D gene: .
clone size: .
CDR3 protein: CASSWTDRTYEQYF
CDR3 DNA: TGTGCCAGCAGCTGGACTGACAGGACCTACGAGCAGTACTTC

V gene: TRBV6-1
J gene: TRBJ1-5
D gene: .
clone size: .
CDR3 protein: CASSELQGSNQPQHF
CDR3 DNA: TGTGCCAGCAGTGAGTTACAGGGTTCCAATCAGCCCCAGCATTTT

V gene: TRBV7-3
J gene: TRBJ2-1
D gene: .
clone size: .
CDR3 protein: CASSLNRGFKNNEQFF
CDR3 DNA: TGTGCCAGCAGCTTAAATCGAGGCTTTAAGAACAATGAGCAGTTCTTC

V gene: TRBV10-1
J gene: TRBJ2-1
D gene: TRBD2
clone size: .
CDR3 protein: CASSGSASGRNEQFF
CDR3 DNA: TGCGCCAGCAGTGGGTCAGCTAGCGGGCGAAATGAGCAGTTCTTC

V gene: TRBV5-6
J gene: TRBJ2-1
D gene: .
clone size: .
CDR3 protein: CASSSDSRPQSEQFF
CDR3 DNA: TGTGCCAGCAGCTCTGACTCGAGGCCCCAGAGTGAGCAGTTCTTC

V gene: TRBV2
J gene: TRBJ1-5
D gene: TRBD1
clone size: few
CDR3 protein: CASSGDRGNQPQHF
CDR3 DNA: TGTGCCAGCAGCGGGGACAGGGGGAATCAGCCCCAGCATTTT

V gene: TRBV7-2
J gene: TRBJ1-2
D gene: TRBD1
clone size: few
CDR3 protein: CASSLGQKYGYTF
CDR3 DNA: TGTGCCAGCAGCTTGGGACAGAAATATGGCTACACCTTC

V gene: TRBV7-2
J gene: TRBJ2-1
D gene: TRBD2
clone size: .
CDR3 protein: CASSLRTSGGSYNEQFF
CDR3 DNA: TGTGCCAGCAGCCTCCGGACTAGCGGGGGCTCCTACAATGAGCAGTTCTTC

V gene: TRBV30
J gene: TRBJ1-5
D gene: .
clone size: .
CDR3 protein: CAWSVGGAPNQPQHF
CDR3 DNA: TGTGCCTGGAGTGTTGGAGGGGCCCCCAATCAGCCCCAGCATTTT

V gene: TRBV2
J gene: TRBJ2-3
D gene: TRBD1
clone size: .
CDR3 protein: CASSEGQGAGDTQYF
CDR3 DNA: TGTGCCAGCAGTGAGGGACAGGGGGCGGGAGATACGCAGTATTTT

V gene: TRBV10-2
J gene: TRBJ1-1
D gene: TRBD1
clone size: once
CDR3 protein: CASSVTGGTEAFF
CDR3 DNA: TGCGCCAGCAGTGTGACAGGGGGCACTGAAGCTTTCTTT

V gene: TRBV5-1
J gene: TRBJ2-7
D gene: .
clone size: .
CDR3 protein: CASTAGDISYEQYF
CDR3 DNA: TGCGCCAGCACCGCCGGGGACATCTCCTACGAGCAGTACTTC

V gene: TRBV10-1
J gene: TRBJ1-6
D gene: .
clone size: .
CDR3 protein: CASSEDPRVLHF
CDR3 DNA: TGCGCCAGCAGCGAAGACCCCCGGGTCCTCCACTTT

V gene: TRBV6-5
J gene: TRBJ2-1
D gene: .
clone size: .
CDR3 protein: CASLDSYNEQFF
CDR3 DNA: TGTGCCAGCCTTGACAGCTACAATGAGCAGTTCTTC

V gene: TRBV9
J gene: TRBJ1-5
D gene: .
clone size: .
CDR3 protein: CASSVGGEGNQPQHF
CDR3 DNA: TGTGCCAGCAGCGTAGGGGGGGAGGGTAATCAGCCCCAGCATTTT

V gene: TRBV4-2
J gene: TRBJ2-2
D gene: TRBD2
clone size: .
CDR3 protein: CASIHASGSNTGELFF
CDR3 DNA: TGTGCCAGCATCCACGCTAGCGGGTCGAACACCGGGGAGCTGTTTTTT

V gene: TRBV20-1
J gene: TRBJ1-2
D gene: .
clone size: .
CDR3 protein: CSASGRDGYTF
CDR3 DNA: TGCAGTGCTAGCGGCCGGGATGGCTACACCTTC

V gene: TRBV6-6
J gene: TRBJ2-7
D gene: .
clone size: .
CDR3 protein: CASSYIQGMRDEQYF
CDR3 DNA: TGTGCCAGCAGCTACATACAGGGAATGAGGGACGAGCAGTACTTC

V gene: TRBV21-1
J gene: TRBJ2-7
D gene: .
clone size: .
CDR3 protein: CASSKDLTSGRLGEQYF
CDR3 DNA: TGTGCCAGCAGCAAAGATCTGACTAGCGGGAGATTGGGCGAGCAGTACTTC

V gene: TRBV6-6
J gene: TRBJ1-1
D gene: .
clone size: .
CDR3 protein: CASSYRRGNTEAFF
CDR3 DNA: TGTGCCAGCAGTTATCGGCGGGGGAACACTGAAGCTTTCTTT

V gene: TRBV28
J gene: TRBJ2-3
D gene: TRBD2
clone size: .
CDR3 protein: CASSARGLVSDTQYF
CDR3 DNA: TGTGCCAGCAGCGCCCGAGGACTAGTTTCAGATACGCAGTATTTT

V gene: TRBV5-4
J gene: TRBJ2-6
D gene: TRBD1
clone size: .
CDR3 protein: CASSATGQGTSGANVLTF
CDR3 DNA: TGTGCCAGCAGCGCCACGGGACAGGGAACTTCAGGGGCCAACGTCCTGACTTTC

V gene: TRBV6-1
J gene: TRBJ2-7
D gene: TRBD1
clone size: few
CDR3 protein: CASSSGTGSSHGQYF
CDR3 DNA: TGTGCCAGCAGTTCAGGGACAGGGAGTTCCCACGGGCAGTACTTC

V gene: TRBV14
J gene: TRBJ1-4
D gene: TRBD1
clone size: .
CDR3 protein: CASSQDQGAGEKLFF
CDR3 DNA: TGTGCCAGCAGCCAAGATCAGGGGGCCGGCGAAAAACTGTTTTTT

V gene: TRBV18
J gene: TRBJ2-1
D gene: .
clone size: once
CDR3 protein: CASSPNNNEQFF
CDR3 DNA: TGTGCCAGCTCACCTAACAACAATGAGCAGTTCTTC

V gene: TRBV5-4
J gene: TRBJ2-7
D gene: .
clone size: .
CDR3 protein: CASSSPGQSYEQYF
CDR3 DNA: TGTGCCAGCAGCTCGCCGGGACAAAGCTACGAGCAGTACTTC

V gene: TRBV6-1
J gene: TRBJ2-5
D gene: TRBD1
clone size: .
CDR3 protein: CASSGQGSQETQYF
CDR3 DNA: TGTGCCAGCAGTGGACAGGGGTCCCAAGAGACCCAGTACTTC

V gene: TRBV19
J gene: TRBJ2-1
D gene: TRBD2
clone size: .
CDR3 protein: CASSITSGPYNEQFF
CDR3 DNA: TGTGCCAGTAGTATTACTAGCGGACCATACAATGAGCAGTTCTTC